This record looks at one T cell receptor (beta chain) sequence and its context. Antigen specificity is unknown. The sample originates from a study of T-cell reconstitution after alpha-beta-depleted transplantation in children. The V gene's germline CDR1 is MGHDK and CDR2 SYGVNS. V dropped 2 bases and J dropped 4; count of bases not matched to a gene: 7. CDR3 length: 15 residues. Whole-study findings and limits: When one year had passed after transplant, most T-cell counts and diversity came from newly produced T cells. Reportedly, roughly two months post-transplant, alpha-beta T cells arose from several hundred expanded graft clones.

It was with unique molecular identifiers that the TCRbeta library was prepared. TCRdb called the PCR reads again in MiXCR, with one record for every CDR3 protein. The table shows 750,000 to 950,000 distinct CDR3 sequences, with roughly 15% occurring only once. This chain links TRBV25-1 with TRBJ2-5, with 7 nucleotides matching TRBD1. Sequenced here: PBMCs, mostly from graft donor cells, sampled 360 days after TCRalphabeta/CD19-depleted stem cell transplant. This receptor was identified in a male patient younger than 18 who had a stem cell transplant for acute lymphoblastic leukemia, so the T cells may come from the graft donor. The DNA for the CDR3 is TGTGCCAGCAGTGAAAACGGACAGGTGGCAGAGACCCAGTACTTC. It codes for CASSENGQVAETQYF.